This T cell receptor beta chain was profiled in a study of T cells in Graves' hyperthyroidism and ophthalmopathy. Germline CDR1 LNHNV, CDR2 YYDKDF (reference sequence). V gave up 3 bases and J gave up 8 bases; unmatched junction bases: 7. CDR3 length equals 14 residues. In this sample, this clonotype turned up many times. What was amplified from RNA transcripts were TCR beta CDR3 regions. HTBI primers drove first-round RT-PCR of the TCR CDR3. Via MiXCR, TCRdb re-called the multiplex PCR reads, giving one row per CDR3 protein. The profile shows 600,000 to 700,000 distinct CDR3 sequences, 45% of them singletons.

This clonotype was sampled from an adult man with Graves' disease, either hyperthyroidism or ophthalmopathy (not recorded which). This chain uses TRBV15 with TRBJ1-2; TRBD1 aligns across 9 bases. The sample consisted of peripheral blood or thyroid tissue (not recorded which). CDR3 sequence reads: CATSSPGQGLGYTF. The CDR3 DNA is TGTGCCACCAGCAGCCCCGGACAGGGGCTCGGCTACACCTTC.